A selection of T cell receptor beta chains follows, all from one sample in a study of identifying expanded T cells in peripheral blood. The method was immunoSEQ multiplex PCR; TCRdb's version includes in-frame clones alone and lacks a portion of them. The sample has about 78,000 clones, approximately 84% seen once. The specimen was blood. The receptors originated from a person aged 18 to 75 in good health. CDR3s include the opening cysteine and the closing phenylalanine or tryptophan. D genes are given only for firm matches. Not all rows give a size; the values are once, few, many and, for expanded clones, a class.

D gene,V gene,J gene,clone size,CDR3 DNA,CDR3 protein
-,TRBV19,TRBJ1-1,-,TGTGCCAGTACCATAAAGAGGACAGTCGGCACTGAAGCTTTCTTT,CASTIKRTVGTEAFF
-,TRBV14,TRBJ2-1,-,TGTGCCAGCAGCCAAGTCCCCCGGGACAATGAGCAGTTCTTC,CASSQVPRDNEQFF
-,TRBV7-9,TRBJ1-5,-,TGTGCCAGCAGCTCCCCGGGAGGGGTAAATAGCAATCAGCCCCAGCATTTT,CASSSPGGVNSNQPQHF
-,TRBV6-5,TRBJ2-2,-,TGTGCCAGCAGTTTCAGTACCTCGAACACCGGGGAGCTGTTTTTT,CASSFSTSNTGELFF
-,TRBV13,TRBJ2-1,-,TGTGCCAGCAGCTTTCGGGCCCAACTTCACGAGCAGTTCTTC,CASSFRAQLHEQFF
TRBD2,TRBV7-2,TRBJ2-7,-,TGTGCCAGCAGCTCTCGGACTAGCGGGAGGCTATACGAGCAGTACTTC,CASSSRTSGRLYEQYF
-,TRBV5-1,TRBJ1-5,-,TGCGCCAGCAGCTTGGAACCAGAGCAGCCCCAGCATTTT,CASSLEPEQPQHF
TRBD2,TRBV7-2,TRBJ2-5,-,TGTGCCAGCAGCTCACTAGCGGGAGCTACGGGGGGGACCCAGTACTTC,CASSSLAGATGGTQYF
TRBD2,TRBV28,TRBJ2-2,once,TGTGCCAGCAGTCCTAGCGGGAGGGAGGACACCGGGGAGCTGTTTTTT,CASSPSGREDTGELFF
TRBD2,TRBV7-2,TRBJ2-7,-,TGTGCCAGCAGCCCATTCACTAGCGGGAGGGGATACGAGCAGTACTTC,CASSPFTSGRGYEQYF
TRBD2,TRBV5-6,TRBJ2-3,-,TGTGCCAGCAGCCCGATTACTAGCGGGAGCCCAAGAGATACGCAGTATTTT,CASSPITSGSPRDTQYF
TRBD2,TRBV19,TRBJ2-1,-,TGTGCCAGTGCCTTGGCTAGCGGGAGTCACAATGAGCAGTTCTTC,CASALASGSHNEQFF
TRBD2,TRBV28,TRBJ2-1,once,TGTGCCAGCAGTATCTTAGGGGGACTAGCGGGGAAAGGATCCTACAATGAGCAGTTCTTC,CASSILGGLAGKGSYNEQFF
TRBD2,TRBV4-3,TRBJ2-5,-,TGCGCCAGCAGCCAAGAGGCTAGCGGAGAGCAGTACTTC,CASSQEASGEQYF
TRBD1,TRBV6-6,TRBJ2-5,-,TGTGCCAGCAGGAAATCCGGGACAGGGGGAGAGACCCAGTACTTC,CASRKSGTGGETQYF
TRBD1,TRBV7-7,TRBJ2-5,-,TGTGCTAGCAGCCAGGACAGGGGGCAAGAGACCCAGTACTTC,CASSQDRGQETQYF